Below are 29 T cell receptor beta chains sequenced from a single sample in a study of OX40 agonist ivuxolimab in advanced cancers. The assay was immunoSEQ multiplex PCR, and TCRdb's table has in-frame clones only and misses some. Found here are approximately 70,000 clones, 70% to 90% of them singletons; the top ten hold under 2.5%. The sample here was CD4+ or CD8+ T cells sorted from blood, taken in a trial of the OX40 agonist ivuxolimab. Receptors were obtained from an adult with an advanced solid tumor such as melanoma, head and neck, liver or kidney cancer.

This chain connects TRBV28 to TRBJ1-1; D unclear. In germline, CDR1 is MDHEN, CDR2 SYDVKM. Trimming left V 6 bases short and J 0 bases short, with 8 bases between. This CDR3 is 13 amino acids long. CDR3 nucleotide sequence: TGTGCCAGCAGCTCGAGGGTGAACACTGAAGCTTTCTTT. It codes for CASSSRVNTEAFF.

The gene calls are TRBV19 and TRBJ2-7, with 9 bases aligning to TRBD1. CDR3 length: 17 amino acids. Trimming cost V 3 bases and J 2 bases; bases outside gene matches: 11. Germline CDR1 and CDR2: LNHDA and SQIVND (reference sequence). The CDR3 sequence: CASSIDLWGQGTYEQYF. The CDR3 bases are TGTGCCAGTAGTATTGACTTGTGGGGACAGGGCACCTACGAGCAGTACTTC.

This clone was counted a few times. This chain connects TRBV2 to TRBJ1-1; D is unresolved. Germline assignment: CDR1 SNHLY and CDR2 FYNNEI. Trimming left V 4 bases short and J 1 base short, with 4 bases between. The length of the CDR3 is 12 residues. The CDR3 DNA reads TGTGCCAGCAGTGCCGGGAACACTGAAGCTTTCTTT. Its translation: CASSAGNTEAFF.

The rearrangement links TRBV2 to TRBJ1-5, with no clear D. The length of the CDR3 is 14 residues. Trimming shortened V by 6 bases and J by 5 bases, and 14 bases separated the two germline ends. Germline V gene sequence: CDR1 SNHLY, CDR2 FYNNEI. The CDR3 nucleotides read TGTGCCAGCAGCCGCTCGACGGAGTATCAGCCCCAGCATTTT. It translates to CASSRSTEYQPQHF.

The chain is built from TRBV6-1 and TRBJ2-5, with D maybe TRBD1 (6 bases). Germline CDR1 reads MNHNS; CDR2 reads SASEGT. CDR3 size: 14 residues. V gave up 2 bases and J gave up 7 bases, with 14 bases separating them. Written as DNA, the CDR3 is TGTGCCAGCAGTGAACTATCCCAAGGGGGGACCCAGTACTTC. Its translation is CASSELSQGGTQYF.

This clone was observed many times. The chain uses TRBV5-1 and TRBJ1-4; 7 nucleotides align to TRBD1. The germline V gene encodes CDR1 SGHRS and CDR2 YFSETQ. J gave up 4 bases and V 4 bases, and 7 bases lay outside the gene matches. This CDR3 has 15 amino acids. The DNA of the CDR3 is TGCGCCAGCAGCGCCCAGGGGGGTGATAATGAAAAACTGTTTTTT. It yields the protein CASSAQGGDNEKLFF.

CDR3 region: CASRLGGREQYF. CDR3 nucleotides: TGTGCCAGTCGATTGGGGGGAAGGGAGCAGTACTTC. The rearrangement joins TRBV11-2 to TRBJ2-7; TRBD2 might be the D (6 bases). In germline, CDR1 is SGHAT, CDR2 FQNNGV. Trimming took off 9 bases at V and 7 bases at J, with 16 bases between the two ends. The CDR3 runs 12 residues.

CDR3 residues: CASSVAGGFNTGELFF. Here the CDR3 DNA reads TGTGCCAGCAGCGTAGCTGGGGGATTCAACACCGGGGAGCTGTTTTTT. V and J are TRBV9 and TRBJ2-2; D is possibly TRBD1 or TRBD2 (5 bases each). The CDR3 spans 16 residues. Germline V gives CDR1 SGDLS, CDR2 YYNGEE. V was cut by 0 bases and J by 2 bases, with 11 bases left in between.

The chain combines TRBV30 with TRBJ1-4; D is ambiguous. The CDR3 has 16 residues. Trimming cost V 3 bases and J 5 bases, with 19 bases left between them. From germline, CDR1 is GTSNPN and CDR2 SVGIG (reference sequence). CDR3 amino acids: CAWSHPGRSGNEKLFF. CDR3 DNA: TGTGCCTGGAGCCATCCGGGCAGGAGTGGAAATGAAAAACTGTTTTTT.

This clone was found once. V gene TRBV7-2 combines with J gene TRBJ1-5; D remains ambiguous. This CDR3 region has 15 residues. V gave up 2 bases and J gave up 4 bases, with 12 bases separating them. Germline V lookup: CDR1 SGHTA, CDR2 FQGNSA. The DNA of the CDR3 is TGTGCCAGCAGCTTAAGGGTGGACGGAAATCAGCCCCAGCATTTT. It yields the protein CASSLRVDGNQPQHF.

This chain uses TRBV16 with TRBJ2-3, with TRBD2 matching over 7 bases. Trimming at V came to 0 bases and at J to 4 bases, leaving 13 bases not matched to a gene. The CDR3 spans 18 residues. CDR1 and CDR2 (germline): KGHSY, FQNENV. CDR3 loop: CASSQSAYESGNADTQYF. As DNA, the CDR3 is TGTGCCAGCAGCCAATCGGCCTATGAGAGCGGGAACGCAGATACGCAGTATTTT. Full variable domain (remainder filled in from reference TRBV16 and TRBJ2-3): GEEVAQTPKHLVRGEGQKAKLYCAPIKGHSYVFWYQQVLKNEFKFLISFQNENVFDETGMPKERFSAKCLPNSPCSLEIQATKLEDSAVYFCASSQSAYESGNADTQYFGPGTRLTVL.

This rearrangement joins TRBV18 to TRBJ2-7; D unclear. The ends were cut back, 0 bases at V and 7 bases at J, with 4 bases in the middle. The CDR3 has 11 residues. CDR1 is KGHSH, CDR2 LQKENI, per germline. CDR3 sequence (DNA): TGTGCCAGCTCACCACCGTGGGAGCAGTACTTC. Translated: CASSPPWEQYF.

The chain recombines TRBV30 with TRBJ2-3; TRBD2 agrees at 10 bases. Trimming at V came to 0 bases and at J to 1 base, leaving 4 bases not matched to a gene. This CDR3 is built from 16 residues. The germline CDR1 and CDR2 sequences are GTSNPN and SVGIG (reference sequence). The chain's CDR3 is CAWSVLGTSGTDTQYF. DNA for the CDR3: TGTGCCTGGAGTGTACTGGGGACTAGCGGCACAGATACGCAGTATTTT.

The V gene is TRBV6-5, the J gene TRBJ2-1; either TRBD1 or TRBD2 may supply D (6 bases each). Trimming removed 0 bases at V and 8 bases at J, with 14 bases between. This CDR3 has 15 residues. Looked up from germline, CDR1 is MNHEY and CDR2 is SVGAGI. In nucleotides, the CDR3 is TGTGCCAGCAGTTACTCGGGGGGACAAGTAGATGAGCAGTTCTTC. Protein product: CASSYSGGQVDEQFF.

The chain is built from TRBV7-2 and TRBJ2-7; D is unclear. This CDR3 has 13 residues. V was clipped by 5 bases and J by 3 bases, with 11 bases between them. The germline gives CDR1 SGHTA, CDR2 FQGNSA. In DNA form, the CDR3 reads TGTGCCAGCAGCGCCGGGTTCCACTACGAGCAGTACTTC. Translating gives CASSAGFHYEQYF.

This chain connects TRBV28 to TRBJ2-2, with unresolved D. Germline loops: CDR1 MDHEN, CDR2 SYDVKM. Trimming stripped 7 bases from V and 3 bases from J, with 9 bases between. This CDR3 spans 13 amino acids. CDR3 in amino acids: CASKGFHTGELFF. The CDR3 DNA reads as TGTGCCAGCAAAGGTTTTCACACCGGGGAGCTGTTTTTT. Looking up the rest from reference TRBV28 and TRBJ2-2 gives the full variable domain: DVKVTQSSRYLVKRTGEKVFLECVQDMDHENMFWYRQDPGLGLRLIYFSYDVKMKEKGDIPEGYSVSREKKERFSLILESASTNQTSMYLCASKGFHTGELFFGEGSRLTVL.

This clone was recorded once. The J gene is TRBJ1-5, the V gene TRBV6-5; no reliable D call. Looked up from germline, CDR1 is MNHEY and CDR2 is SVGAGI. V gave up 8 bases and J gave up 3 bases, with 8 bases separating them. The CDR3 extends over 12 amino acids. In DNA form, the CDR3 reads TGTGCCAGCTCCGACCCCAATCAGCCCCAGCATTTT. It yields the protein CASSDPNQPQHF.

The V gene is TRBV28, the J gene TRBJ1-2, with a possible D match to TRBD1 (5 bases). CDR1 is MDHEN and CDR2 is SYDVKM in the germline V gene. The CDR3 has 11 residues. V was clipped by 5 bases and J by 4 bases, with 5 bases between them. In DNA form, the CDR3 reads TGTGCCAGCAGTGACAGCTATGGCTACACCTTC. Translating gives CASSDSYGYTF.

The genes are TRBV11-2 and TRBJ2-7; D may correspond to TRBD1 or TRBD2 (5 bases each). Trimming left V 2 bases short and J 5 bases short, with 13 bases between. The CDR3 is made up of 14 amino acids. CDR1 and CDR2 (germline): SGHAT, FQNNGV. CDR3 in DNA: TGTGCCAGCAGCTTATTTACCAGGGACGACGAGCAGTACTTC. Its translation is CASSLFTRDDEQYF.

The V call is TRBV29-1, the J call TRBJ2-5; D possibly corresponds to TRBD2 (6 bases). Between the trimmed V and J ends, which lost 3 bases and 4 bases, there was a span of 9 bases. The CDR3 consists of 12 residues. The germline gives CDR1 SQVTM, CDR2 ANQGSEA. CDR3 coding DNA: TGCAGCGTTGATCAGGGAGGAGAGACCCAGTACTTC. Its protein product is CSVDQGGETQYF.

V is TRBV30 and J is TRBJ1-1, with 10 positions matching TRBD1. V lost 6 bases, J lost 5 bases, and 9 bases stayed unmatched. Germline V gene data show CDR1 as GTSNPN and CDR2 as SVGIG (reference sequence). The CDR3 has 14 amino acids. The CDR3 DNA sequence: TGTGCCTGTCGCCGGGACAGGGGTGGAACTGAAGCTTTCTTT. Its protein product is CACRRDRGGTEAFF.

For this clone: One junction end does not reproduce the germline sequence, and a read error may be involved. V gene TRBV6-1 combines with J gene TRBJ1-5; possibly TRBD1 for D (5 bases). The length of the CDR3 is 16 residues. Germline CDR1 is MNHNS and CDR2 is SASEGT. The CDR3 region has the DNA TGTGCCAGCAGTGAAGCGTCAGGGTTTAGCAATCAGCCCCAGCGTTTT. Encoded protein: CASSEASGFSNQPQRF.

The CDR3 coding sequence is TGTGCCAGCAGCCACCCCTCGGGACCGATCCCTTCACCCCTCCACTTT. Protein product: CASSHPSGPIPSPLHF. V usage is TRBV14 and J usage is TRBJ1-6, with D tentatively TRBD1 (5 bases). In germline, CDR1 is SGHDN, CDR2 FVKESK. This CDR3 spans 16 amino acids. Trimming left V 3 bases short and J 9 bases short, with 18 bases between.

This rearrangement joins TRBV28 to TRBJ1-1, with 9 bases identical to TRBD1. J lost 4 bases, V lost 5 bases, and 8 bases had no gene match. The germline gives CDR1 MDHEN, CDR2 SYDVKM. This CDR3 spans 15 amino acids. The CDR3 DNA is TGTGCCAGCAGTCCCGGGACAGGGAGGACCACTGAAGCTTTCTTT. Amino acid sequence: CASSPGTGRTTEAFF.

This chain connects TRBV7-2 to TRBJ2-1; 9 nucleotides line up with TRBD2. After removal of 5 bases from V and 14 bases from J, the junction contained 13 bases not matched to a gene. The CDR3 has 14 amino acids. The germline CDR1 and CDR2 sequences are SGHTA and FQGNSA. CDR3 sequence: CASSQTLSGSAEFF. CDR3 DNA sequence: TGTGCCAGCAGCCAGACCCTTAGCGGGAGCGCCGAGTTCTTC.

This rearrangement joins TRBV5-1 to TRBJ2-1, with a tentative D call TRBD2 (6 bases). This CDR3 has 12 residues. Germline V gives CDR1 SGHRS, CDR2 YFSETQ. V dropped 2 bases and J dropped 7 bases, with 7 bases sitting between them. The DNA of the CDR3 is TGCGCCAGCAGCTTCCTAGCGAATGAGCAGTTCTTC. Translated, it gives CASSFLANEQFF.

The rearrangement uses TRBV19 and TRBJ2-1; TRBD1 matches at 7 bases. The germline gives CDR1 LNHDA, CDR2 SQIVND (reference sequence). Trimming at V came to 3 bases and at J to 2 bases, leaving 7 bases not matched to a gene. The CDR3 has 16 amino acids. The CDR3 bases are TGTGCCAGTAGTATTGTGTTTAGGGGGCCCTACAATGAGCAGTTCTTC. Residues: CASSIVFRGPYNEQFF.

The rearrangement links TRBV5-6 to TRBJ2-7, with 12 positions matching TRBD1. The V and J ends lost 4 bases and 3 bases, in that order; junction bases with no gene match: 8. The germline V gene has CDR1 SGHDT and CDR2 YYEEEE. CDR3 length: 16 amino acids. CDR3 loop: CASSGTGGVIDYEQYF. DNA for the CDR3: TGTGCCAGCAGCGGGACAGGGGGCGTTATAGACTACGAGCAGTACTTC.

The rearrangement joins TRBV5-1 to TRBJ2-3; unclear D gene. CDR1 SGHRS and CDR2 YFSETQ come from the germline V gene. The CDR3 totals 14 residues. The V end was cut by 0 bases, the J end by 4 bases, with 9 bases between. The CDR3 region has the DNA TGCGCCAGCAGCTTGGACGCAGCAGCAGATACGCAGTATTTT. Protein product: CASSLDAAADTQYF.